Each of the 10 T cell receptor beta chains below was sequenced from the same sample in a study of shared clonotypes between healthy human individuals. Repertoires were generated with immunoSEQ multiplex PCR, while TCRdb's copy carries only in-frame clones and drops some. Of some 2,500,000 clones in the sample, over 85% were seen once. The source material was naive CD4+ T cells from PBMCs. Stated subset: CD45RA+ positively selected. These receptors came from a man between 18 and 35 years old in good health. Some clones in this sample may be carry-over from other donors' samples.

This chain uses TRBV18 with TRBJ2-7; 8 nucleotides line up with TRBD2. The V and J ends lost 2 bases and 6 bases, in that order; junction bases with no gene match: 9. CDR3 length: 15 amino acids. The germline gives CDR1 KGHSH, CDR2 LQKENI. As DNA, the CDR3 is TGTGCCAGCTCACCAATAGCGGGACTGGACGGCGAGCAGTACTTC. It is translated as CASSPIAGLDGEQYF.

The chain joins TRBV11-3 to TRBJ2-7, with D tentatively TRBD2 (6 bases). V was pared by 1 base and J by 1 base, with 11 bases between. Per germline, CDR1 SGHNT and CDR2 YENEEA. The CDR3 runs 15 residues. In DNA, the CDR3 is TGTGCCAGCAGCTTAGGTCCCGGGGGTTCCTACGAGCAGTACTTC. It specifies CASSLGPGGSYEQYF.

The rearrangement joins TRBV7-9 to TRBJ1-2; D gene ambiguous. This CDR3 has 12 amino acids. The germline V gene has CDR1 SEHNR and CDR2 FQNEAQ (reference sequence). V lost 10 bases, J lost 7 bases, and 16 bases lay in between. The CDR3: CAISTYLGGYTF. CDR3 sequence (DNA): TGTGCCATAAGTACCTACCTGGGTGGCTACACCTTC.

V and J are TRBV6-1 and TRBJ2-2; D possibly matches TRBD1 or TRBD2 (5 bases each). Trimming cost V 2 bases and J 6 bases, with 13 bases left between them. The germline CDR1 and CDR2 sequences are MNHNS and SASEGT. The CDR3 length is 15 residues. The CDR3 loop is CASSELSGTAGELFF. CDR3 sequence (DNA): TGTGCCAGCAGTGAATTGTCGGGGACCGCCGGGGAGCTGTTTTTT.

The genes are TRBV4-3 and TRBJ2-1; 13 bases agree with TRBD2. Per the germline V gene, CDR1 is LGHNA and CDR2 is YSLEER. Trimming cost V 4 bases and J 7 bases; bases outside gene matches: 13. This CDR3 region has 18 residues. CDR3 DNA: TGCGCCAGCAGCCCAAGGACTAGCGGGAGTTGGGGGTCGAATGAGCAGTTCTTC. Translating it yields CASSPRTSGSWGSNEQFF.

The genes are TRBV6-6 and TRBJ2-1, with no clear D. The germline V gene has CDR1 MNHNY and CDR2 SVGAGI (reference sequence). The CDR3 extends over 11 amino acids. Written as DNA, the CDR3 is TGTGCGGCCGCTGGGTACAATGAGCAGTTCTTC. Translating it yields CAAAGYNEQFF.

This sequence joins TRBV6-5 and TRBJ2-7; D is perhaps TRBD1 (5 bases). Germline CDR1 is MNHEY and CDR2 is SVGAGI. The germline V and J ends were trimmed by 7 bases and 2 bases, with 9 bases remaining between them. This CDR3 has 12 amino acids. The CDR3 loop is CASTGRAYEQYF. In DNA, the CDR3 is TGTGCCAGCACTGGCAGGGCCTACGAGCAGTACTTC.

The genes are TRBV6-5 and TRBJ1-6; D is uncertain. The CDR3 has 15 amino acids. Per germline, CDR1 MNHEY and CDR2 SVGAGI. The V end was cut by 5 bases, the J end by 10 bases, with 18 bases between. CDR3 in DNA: TGTGCCAGCAGTGGAAAGAGGCCCCAGGCGTCACCCCTCCACTTT. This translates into CASSGKRPQASPLHF.

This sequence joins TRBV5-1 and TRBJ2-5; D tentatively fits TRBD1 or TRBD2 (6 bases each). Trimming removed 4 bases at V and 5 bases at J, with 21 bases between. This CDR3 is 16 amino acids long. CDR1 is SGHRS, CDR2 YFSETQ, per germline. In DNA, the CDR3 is TGCGCCAGCAGCCCTGGATTGGGGGGCTATAGGGAGACCCAGTACTTC. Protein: CASSPGLGGYRETQYF.

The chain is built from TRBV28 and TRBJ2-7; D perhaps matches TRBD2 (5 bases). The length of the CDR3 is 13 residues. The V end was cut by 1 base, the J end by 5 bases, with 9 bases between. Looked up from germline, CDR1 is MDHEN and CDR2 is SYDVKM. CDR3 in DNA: TGTGCCAGCAGTTTATACGGGATCAACGAGCAGTACTTC. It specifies CASSLYGINEQYF.